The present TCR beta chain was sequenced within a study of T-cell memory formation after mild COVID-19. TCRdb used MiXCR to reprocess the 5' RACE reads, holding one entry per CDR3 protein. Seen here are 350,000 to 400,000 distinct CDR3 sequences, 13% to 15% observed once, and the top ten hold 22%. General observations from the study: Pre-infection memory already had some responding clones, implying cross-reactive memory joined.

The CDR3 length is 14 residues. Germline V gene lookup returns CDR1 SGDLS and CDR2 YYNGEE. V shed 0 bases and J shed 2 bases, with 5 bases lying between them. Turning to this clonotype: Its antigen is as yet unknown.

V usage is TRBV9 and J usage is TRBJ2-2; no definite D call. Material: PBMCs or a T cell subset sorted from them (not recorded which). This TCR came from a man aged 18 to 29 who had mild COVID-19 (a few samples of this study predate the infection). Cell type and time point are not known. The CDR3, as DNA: TGTGCCAGCAGCGTAGAAGGCAACACCGGGGAGCTGTTTTTT. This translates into CASSVEGNTGELFF.